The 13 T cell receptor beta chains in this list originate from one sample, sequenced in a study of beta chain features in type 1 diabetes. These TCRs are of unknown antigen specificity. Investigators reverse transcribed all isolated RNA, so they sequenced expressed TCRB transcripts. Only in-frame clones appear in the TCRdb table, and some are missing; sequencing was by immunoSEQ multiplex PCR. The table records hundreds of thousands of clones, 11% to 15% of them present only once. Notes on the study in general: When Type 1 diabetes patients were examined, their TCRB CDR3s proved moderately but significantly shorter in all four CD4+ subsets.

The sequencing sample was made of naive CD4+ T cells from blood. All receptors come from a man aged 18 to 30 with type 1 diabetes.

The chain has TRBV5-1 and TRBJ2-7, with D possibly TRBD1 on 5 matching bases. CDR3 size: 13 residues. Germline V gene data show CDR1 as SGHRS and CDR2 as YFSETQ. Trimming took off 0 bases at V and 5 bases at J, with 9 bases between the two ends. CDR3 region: CASSLGSDNEQYF. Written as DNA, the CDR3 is TGCGCCAGCAGCTTGGGTTCGGACAACGAGCAGTACTTC.

The CDR3 region has the DNA TGTGCCAGCACTCGAGACTTCACAGATACGCAGTATTTT. It yields the protein CASTRDFTDTQYF. The chain has TRBV6-5 and TRBJ2-3; D is unclear. This CDR3 is 13 amino acids long. The V end was cut by 7 bases, the J end by 2 bases, with 10 bases between. In germline, CDR1 is MNHEY, CDR2 SVGAGI.

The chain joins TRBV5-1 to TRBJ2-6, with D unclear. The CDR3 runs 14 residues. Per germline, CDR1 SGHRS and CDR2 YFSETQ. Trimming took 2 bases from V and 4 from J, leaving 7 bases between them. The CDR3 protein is CASSFTTGANVLTF. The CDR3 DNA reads TGCGCCAGCAGCTTCACCACCGGGGCCAACGTCCTGACTTTC.

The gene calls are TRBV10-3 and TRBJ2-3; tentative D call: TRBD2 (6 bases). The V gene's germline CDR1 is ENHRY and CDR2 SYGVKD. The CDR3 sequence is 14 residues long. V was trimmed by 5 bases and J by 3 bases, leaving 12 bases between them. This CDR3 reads CAISTGAGTDTQYF. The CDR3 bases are TGTGCCATCAGTACGGGAGCCGGGACAGATACGCAGTATTTT.

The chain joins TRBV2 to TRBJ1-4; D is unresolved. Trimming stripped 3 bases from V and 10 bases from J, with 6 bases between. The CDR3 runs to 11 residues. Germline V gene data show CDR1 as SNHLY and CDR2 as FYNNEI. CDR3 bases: TGTGCCAGCAGTGATGGTATAAAACTGTTTTTT. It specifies CASSDGIKLFF.

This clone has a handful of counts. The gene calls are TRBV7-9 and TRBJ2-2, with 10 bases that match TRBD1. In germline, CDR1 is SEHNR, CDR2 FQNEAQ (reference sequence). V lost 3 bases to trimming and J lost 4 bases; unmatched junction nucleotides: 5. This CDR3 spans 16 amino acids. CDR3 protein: CASSFPGQGSTGELFF. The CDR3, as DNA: TGTGCCAGCAGCTTCCCGGGACAGGGGAGCACCGGGGAGCTGTTTTTT. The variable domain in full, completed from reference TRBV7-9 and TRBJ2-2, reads DTGVSQNPRHKITKRGQNVTFRCDPISEHNRLYWYRQTLGQGPEFLTYFQNEAQLEKSRLLSDRFSAERPKGSFSTLEIQRTEQGDSAMYLCASSFPGQGSTGELFFGEGSRLTVL.

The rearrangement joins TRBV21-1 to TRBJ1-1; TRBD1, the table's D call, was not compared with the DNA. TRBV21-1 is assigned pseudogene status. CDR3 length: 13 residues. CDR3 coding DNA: TGTGCCAGCAGCTTTCGACAGGGGGAAGAAGCTTTCTTT. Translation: CASSFRQGEEAFF.

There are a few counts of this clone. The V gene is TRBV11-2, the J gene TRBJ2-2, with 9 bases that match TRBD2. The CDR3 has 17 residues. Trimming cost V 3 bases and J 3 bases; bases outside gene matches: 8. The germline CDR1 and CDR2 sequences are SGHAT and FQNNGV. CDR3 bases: TGTGCCAGCAGCTTTATCGCGGTAGCGGGAGACACCGGGGAGCTGTTTTTT. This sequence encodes CASSFIAVAGDTGELFF.

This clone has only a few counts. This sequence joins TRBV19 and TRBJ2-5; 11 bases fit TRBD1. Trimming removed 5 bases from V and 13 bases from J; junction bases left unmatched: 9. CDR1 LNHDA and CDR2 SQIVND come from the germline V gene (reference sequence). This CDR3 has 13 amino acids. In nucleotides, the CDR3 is TGTGCCAGTAGTGCTACGGGACAGGGGGTACTGTACTTC. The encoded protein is CASSATGQGVLYF.

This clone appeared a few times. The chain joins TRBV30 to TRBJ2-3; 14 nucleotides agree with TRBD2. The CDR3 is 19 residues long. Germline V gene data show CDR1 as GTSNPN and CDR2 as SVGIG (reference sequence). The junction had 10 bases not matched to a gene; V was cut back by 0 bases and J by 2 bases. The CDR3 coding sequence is TGTGCCTGGAGTGTAGCCCGGACTAGCGGGGGGTCAGTCACAGATACGCAGTATTTT. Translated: CAWSVARTSGGSVTDTQYF. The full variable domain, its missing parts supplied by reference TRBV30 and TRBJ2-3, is SQTIHQWPATLVQPVGSPLSLECTVEGTSNPNLYWYRQAAGRGLQLLFYSVGIGQISSEVPQNLSASRPQDRQFILSSKKLLLSDSGFYLCAWSVARTSGGSVTDTQYFGPGTRLTVL.

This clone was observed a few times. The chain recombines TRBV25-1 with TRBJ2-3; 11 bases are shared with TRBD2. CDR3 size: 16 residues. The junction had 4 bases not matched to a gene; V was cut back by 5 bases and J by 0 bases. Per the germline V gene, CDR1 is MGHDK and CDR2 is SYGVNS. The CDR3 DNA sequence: TGTGCCAGCAGTCGAAGACTAGCGGGAAGCACAGATACGCAGTATTTT. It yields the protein CASSRRLAGSTDTQYF.

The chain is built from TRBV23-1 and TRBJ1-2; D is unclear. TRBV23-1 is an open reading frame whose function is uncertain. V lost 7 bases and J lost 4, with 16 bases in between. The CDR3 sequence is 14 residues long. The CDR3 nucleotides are TGCGCCAGCAATCTGTGGGTAATTACCTATGGCTACACCTTC. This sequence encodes CASNLWVITYGYTF.

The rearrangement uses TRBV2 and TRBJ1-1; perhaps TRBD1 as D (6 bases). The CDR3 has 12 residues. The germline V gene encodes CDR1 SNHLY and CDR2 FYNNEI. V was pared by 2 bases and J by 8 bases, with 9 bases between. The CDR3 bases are TGTGCCAGCAGTGAAATGGGGGGCGAAGCTTTCTTT. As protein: CASSEMGGEAFF.